Shown below are 2 T cell receptor beta chains from a single sample sequenced in a study of Graves' ophthalmopathy and Graves' hyperthyroidism. From RNA, the CDR3 regions of TCR beta chains were amplified and sequenced. The library came from an HTBI-primed first-round RT-PCR and a second-round multiplex PCR. TCRdb analysed the multiplex PCR reads with MiXCR anew, one entry per CDR3 protein. This table holds 300,000 to 400,000 distinct CDR3 sequences, roughly 17% found once. Input material: peripheral blood. Receptors originate from an adult man with Graves' ophthalmopathy.

This clonotype was observed at least ten times. The chain carries TRBV20-1 and TRBJ2-5; D could derive from TRBD1 or TRBD2 (6 bases each). The CDR3 totals 11 residues. The germline gives CDR1 DFQATT, CDR2 SNEGSKA (reference sequence). Trimming stripped 6 bases from V and 6 bases from J, with 11 bases between. The CDR3 loop reads CSAGGVQTQYF. Here the CDR3 DNA reads TGCAGTGCGGGGGGCGTGCAGACCCAGTACTTC.

This clonotype was found many times. This chain uses TRBV6-1 with TRBJ2-7, with D tentatively TRBD1 or TRBD2 (6 bases each). Germline loops: CDR1 MNHNS, CDR2 SASEGT. V gave up 3 bases and J gave up 3 bases, with 15 bases separating them. The CDR3 runs 15 residues. In DNA form, the CDR3 reads TGTGCCAGCAGTGATCCGCGGGACACCCACTACGAGCAGTACTTC. Its translation is CASSDPRDTHYEQYF.